This paragraph covers one TCR beta chain sequence. There is no known antigen for this receptor. Within one base of it there is no much larger clone, and no base qualities were kept. The record originates from a study of shared clonotypes between healthy human individuals (dated by TCRdb to the early 2020s). Concerning the study at large: A few men and a couple of women, aged 18 to 49 years, made up the cohort. Per donor, three plates each were used for CD4 naive and CD4 memory, two for CD8 naive, and one for CD8 memory. Leukapheresis yielded between about 0.9 and 10 billion PBMCs per donor. Libraries were prepared and TCR repertoires were sequenced by different laboratories using diverse techniques, in order to increase sequencing depth and limit assay-specific biases. The study deeply sequenced blood TCR repertoires of five healthy adults to estimate repertoire size and the extent of clonotype sharing between individuals. The study at large found these results: The small number of donors limited the genetic and exposure-history diversity represented. Even with the large sequencing depth, rarefaction of the sorted-subset datasets indicated that sequencing was incomplete. Pairwise subsampling led to the expectation that sequencing depth would affect the degree of clonotype sharing among donors. Higher generation probabilities were observed for clonotypes shared by all four sorted-subset donors than for non-shared clonotypes. Sampling was limited to blood, and TCR repertoires in tissue likely differ from TCR repertoires in blood. Across a few donors, roughly 5.1% of naive CD4, approximately 4% of naive CD8, around 2.5% of memory CD4, and over 0.35% of memory CD8 clonotypes were shared. Naive subsets generally had larger estimated clonotype richness than memory subsets.

Trimming removed 1 base from V and 0 bases from J, leaving 7 bases between the germline ends. CDR1 and CDR2, per the germline V gene, are MGHRA and YSYEKL. The CDR3 runs 15 residues from the cysteine to the phenylalanine. The DNA shown is the 45-base CDR3, in frame from base 1. Healthy HIV-negative adults with no recently reported acute infections or vaccinations were included as donors. Every donor was a Caucasian adult living in Nashville, Tennessee, USA. CD8 memory samples were composed of magnetically selected CD45RO+ cells combined with CCR7-negative CD45RA+ effector memory (TemRA) cells. Blood was obtained by leukapheresis, after which PBMCs were separated by Ficoll-Histopaque density gradient centrifugation and cryopreserved in liquid nitrogen vapor phase. Analytical flow cytometry was used to check the purity and quantity of each magnetically sorted T cell population. Genomic DNA was isolated from each sorted fraction and quantified by UV absorbance on a Nanodrop 2000c.

Using the deep immunoSEQ assay, multiplex PCR amplified TCR CDR3 regions from genomic DNA. Extracted genomic DNA from each cell subset was spread evenly across all wells of several immunoSEQ 96-well plates, with each plate serving as a replicate. For sorted subsets, each replicate PCR was loaded with roughly 0.2 ug genomic DNA, equivalent to 32,000 or so T cell genomes. Purified libraries were quantified with a Qubit 3.0 fluorometer, sized on a Bioanalyzer 2100, and re-quantified with the KAPA Library Quantification kit. Every immunoSEQ 96-well plate was sequenced on a dedicated single-read 150-cycle Illumina NextSeq 550 flow cell. The authors processed their data as follows. Because the immunoSEQ output held only junctional sequences and lacked quality scores, the filtering could not match the filtering applied to full-length reads. Sequences were annotated with PyIR, a Python wrapper for IgBLAST v1.9, and V/J genes and CDR3 were assigned using IMGT germline references. Reads were filtered out if the reads had weak V/J assignments (E-value above 1e-6), no CDR3, stop codons, out-of-frame junctions, or ambiguous translated residues. V3J clonotypes were defined as sequences sharing the same inferred V gene, J gene, and CDR3 amino acid sequence. The percentage overlap between two repertoires was calculated by dividing the number of shared unique clonotypes by the size of the smaller repertoire. Richness of each repertoire was evaluated using RTK rarefaction, the Chao1 estimator, and Recon v2.1 estimates of unobserved clonotypes. For all TCRbeta clonotypes obtained by the gDNA method from a handful of donors, generation probabilities were computed with OLGA. TCRdb retrieved this table from immuneACCESS and kept in-frame rearrangements only. Not all clones are present; in checked studies, unresolved V genes account for under half, and no reason is known for the remainder. V, J and clone size are taken as reported in that table, and D and trimming were inferred from the DNA itself. The sample table contains around 690,000 clones; only one count was recorded for around 91% of them. In total, the top ten clones hold around a third of the sample.

The sequence links TRBV4-1 to TRBJ1-3; the D gene remains uncertain. The sequenced material came from memory CD8+ T cells from PBMCs. Explained via the paper, the cell subset or site label denotes: CD45RO+ cells pooled with CCR7-negative TemRA cells. The clonotype comes from a man between 18 and 35 years old in good health. Some clones in this sample may be carry-over from other donors' samples. Read as DNA, the sequence is TGCGCCAGCAGCCAAGGGCTAAGCTCTGGAAACACCATATATTTT. The translation is CASSQGLSSGNTIYF.